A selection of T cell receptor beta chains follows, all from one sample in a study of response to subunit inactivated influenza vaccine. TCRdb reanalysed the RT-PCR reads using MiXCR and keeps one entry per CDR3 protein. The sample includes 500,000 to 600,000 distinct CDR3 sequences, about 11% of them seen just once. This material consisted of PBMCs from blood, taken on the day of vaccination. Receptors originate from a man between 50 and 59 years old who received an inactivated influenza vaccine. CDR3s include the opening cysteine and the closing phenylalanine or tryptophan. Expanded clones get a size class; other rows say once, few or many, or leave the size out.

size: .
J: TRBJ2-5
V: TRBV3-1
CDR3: CASSQERKTQYF

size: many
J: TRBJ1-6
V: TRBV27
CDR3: CASGSFAPLHF

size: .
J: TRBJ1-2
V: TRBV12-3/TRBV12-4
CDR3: CASRPTGQRYGYTF

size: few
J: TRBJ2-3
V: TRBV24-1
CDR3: CATSATDRLTDTQYF

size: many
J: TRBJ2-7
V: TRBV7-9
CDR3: CASSLGKGPLNNYEQYF

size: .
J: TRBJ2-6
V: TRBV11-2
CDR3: CASSFEGTGANVLTF

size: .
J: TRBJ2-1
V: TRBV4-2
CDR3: CASSPGLAGGTYNEQFF

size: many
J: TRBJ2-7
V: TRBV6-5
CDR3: CASSYTQLARGYEQYF

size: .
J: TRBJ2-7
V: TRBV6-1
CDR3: CASSVTAGGTYEQYF

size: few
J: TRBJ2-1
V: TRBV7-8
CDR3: CASSTHTGVNEQFF

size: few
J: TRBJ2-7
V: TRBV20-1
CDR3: CSARVASGINYEQYF

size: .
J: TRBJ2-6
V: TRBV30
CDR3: CAWSLQGANVLTF

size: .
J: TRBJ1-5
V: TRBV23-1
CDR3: CASLYRPALRQPQHF

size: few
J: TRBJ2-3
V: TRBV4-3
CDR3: CASSQNPAFFSDTQYF

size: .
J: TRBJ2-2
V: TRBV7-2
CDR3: CASSLRARPGELFF